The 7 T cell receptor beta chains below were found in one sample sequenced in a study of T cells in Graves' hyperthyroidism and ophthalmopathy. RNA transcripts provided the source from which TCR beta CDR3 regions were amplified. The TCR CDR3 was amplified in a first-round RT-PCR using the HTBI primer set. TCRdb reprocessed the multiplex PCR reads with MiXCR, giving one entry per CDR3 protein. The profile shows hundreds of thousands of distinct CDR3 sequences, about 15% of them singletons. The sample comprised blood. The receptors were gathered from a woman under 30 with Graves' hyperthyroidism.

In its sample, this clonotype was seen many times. The CDR3 here is CASSLRPFTDTQYF. The DNA of the CDR3 is TGTGCCAGCAGCCTCCGACCCTTCACAGATACGCAGTATTTT. The V and J genes are TRBV7-2 and TRBJ2-3; D not resolved. The germline CDR1 and CDR2 sequences are SGHTA and FQGNSA. With 5 bases removed from V and 2 bases from J, the gap between germline ends came to 11 bases. The CDR3 runs to 14 residues.

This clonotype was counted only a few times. The CDR3 sequence: CASSRSTPGVNTEAFF. The CDR3 DNA reads as TGTGCCAGCAGCAGAAGTACACCAGGGGTGAACACTGAAGCTTTCTTT. The chain joins TRBV27 to TRBJ1-1; possibly TRBD1 for D (6 bases). Per the germline V gene, CDR1 is MNHEY and CDR2 is SMNVEV (reference sequence). V was trimmed by 6 bases and J by 0 bases, leaving 17 bases between them. CDR3 size: 16 residues.

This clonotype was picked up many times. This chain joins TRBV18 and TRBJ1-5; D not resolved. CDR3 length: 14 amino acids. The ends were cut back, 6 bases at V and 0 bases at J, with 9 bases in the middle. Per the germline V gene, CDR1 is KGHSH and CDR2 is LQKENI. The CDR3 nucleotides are TGTGCCAGCTCTCGGGCAAGTAGCAATCAGCCCCAGCATTTT. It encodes CASSRASSNQPQHF.

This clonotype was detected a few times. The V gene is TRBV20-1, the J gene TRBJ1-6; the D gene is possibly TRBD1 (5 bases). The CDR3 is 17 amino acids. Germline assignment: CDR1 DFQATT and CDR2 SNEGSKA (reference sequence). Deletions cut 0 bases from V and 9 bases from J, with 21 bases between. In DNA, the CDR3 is TGCAGTGCTAGAGATCCGCGGGGCTTTCGGCCTGCTTCACCCCTCCACTTT. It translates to CSARDPRGFRPASPLHF.

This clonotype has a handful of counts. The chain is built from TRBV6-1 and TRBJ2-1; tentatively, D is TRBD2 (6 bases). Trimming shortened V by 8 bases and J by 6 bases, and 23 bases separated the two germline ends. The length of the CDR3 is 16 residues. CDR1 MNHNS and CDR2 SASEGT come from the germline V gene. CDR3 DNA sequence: TGTGCCAGCCGCTTTTGGGACTCCATAGGTGGCAATGAGCAGTTCTTC. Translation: CASRFWDSIGGNEQFF.

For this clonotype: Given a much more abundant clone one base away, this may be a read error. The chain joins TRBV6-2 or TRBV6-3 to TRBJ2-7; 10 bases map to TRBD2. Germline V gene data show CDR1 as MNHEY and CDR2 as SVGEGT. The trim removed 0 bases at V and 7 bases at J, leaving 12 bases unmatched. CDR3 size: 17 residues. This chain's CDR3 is CASSYSSSGRAPGEQYF. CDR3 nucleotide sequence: TGTGCCAGCAGTTACTCGAGCAGCGGGAGGGCTCCGGGTGAGCAGTACTTC.

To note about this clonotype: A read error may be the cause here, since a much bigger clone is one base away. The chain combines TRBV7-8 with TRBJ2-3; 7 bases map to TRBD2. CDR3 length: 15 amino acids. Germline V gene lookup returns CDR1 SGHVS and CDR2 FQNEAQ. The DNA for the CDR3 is TGTGCCAGCAGCCCGCGGGAGTCTAGCACAGATACGCGGTATTTT. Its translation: CASSPRESSTDTRYF.